Below are 16 T cell receptor beta chains sequenced from a single sample in a study of cytotoxic CD8 clonotypes in ibrutinib-treated CLL. The assay was immunoSEQ multiplex PCR, and TCRdb's table has in-frame clones only and misses some. The sample shows tens of thousands of clones, 49% of them seen only once. Sequences were derived from PBMCs, sampled before ibrutinib treatment. The receptors shown here come from a human donor with chronic lymphocytic leukemia.

The chain couples TRBV11-2 to TRBJ2-7, with D uncertain. The CDR3 length is 14 residues. V shed 5 bases and J shed 1 base, with 12 bases lying between them. Germline V gene sequence: CDR1 SGHAT, CDR2 FQNNGV. For the CDR3, the DNA is TGTGCCAGCAGCCTCCGGTATAATTCCTACGAGCAGTACTTC. This gives the protein CASSLRYNSYEQYF.

This clone has a handful of counts. The chain carries TRBV20-1 and TRBJ1-4, with a weak D call TRBD1 (5 bases). Germline values: CDR1 DFQATT, CDR2 SNEGSKA (reference sequence). The CDR3 spans 11 residues. V lost 5 bases to trimming and J lost 11 bases, with 12 bases between them. The CDR3 bases are TGCAGTGCTTCCGGGGGGACCAAACTGTTTTTT. This gives the protein CSASGGTKLFF.

This clone came up a few times. This chain joins TRBV6-5 and TRBJ2-5; TRBD2 matches 7 bases. Unmatched junction bases numbered 7, after V lost 6 bases and J lost 0 bases. The germline V gene encodes CDR1 MNHEY and CDR2 SVGAGI. The length of the CDR3 is 15 residues. The CDR3 nucleotides are TGTGCCAGCAGCCTCTGGCGGGGGTACCAAGAGACCCAGTACTTC. It codes for CASSLWRGYQETQYF.

This clone was seen more than once but under ten times. The chain is built from TRBV5-1 and TRBJ1-2, with D unclear. The CDR3 spans 16 residues. Germline assignment: CDR1 SGHRS and CDR2 YFSETQ. Deletions cut 1 base from V and 5 bases from J, with 18 bases between. The CDR3 here is CASSLSFFESNYGYTF. Written as DNA, the CDR3 is TGCGCCAGCAGCTTGTCTTTCTTCGAGAGCAATTATGGCTACACCTTC.

V gene TRBV4-1 combines with J gene TRBJ2-3, with 16 bases lining up with TRBD2. This CDR3 has 18 amino acids. Germline V gene data show CDR1 as MGHRA and CDR2 as YSYEKL. V dropped 3 bases and J dropped 1; count of bases not matched to a gene: 4. CDR3: CASSQGLAGGKRTDTQYF. DNA for the CDR3: TGCGCCAGCAGCCAGGGACTAGCGGGGGGGAAACGCACAGATACGCAGTATTTT.

J is TRBJ1-2 and V is TRBV29-1; no clear D. There are 15 residues in the CDR3. Between the trimmed V and J ends, which lost 0 bases and 6 bases, there was a span of 17 bases. Germline-derived CDR1 and CDR2 are SQVTM and ANQGSEA. The CDR3 sequence is CSVEDSIQRFDGYTF. The CDR3 coding sequence is TGCAGCGTTGAAGACTCCATCCAACGTTTCGATGGCTACACCTTC.

The chain joins TRBV7-2 to TRBJ1-5; TRBD1 matches at 7 bases. With V trimmed by 1 base and J by 4 bases, 10 bases remained unmatched. The CDR3 extends over 17 amino acids. Per germline, CDR1 SGHTA and CDR2 FQGNSA. The CDR3 bases are TGTGCCAGCAGCTTAGAGGCAGGGGGGATTAAGAATCAGCCCCAGCATTTT. Translation: CASSLEAGGIKNQPQHF.

The chain joins TRBV7-3 to TRBJ2-1, with 12 bases that match TRBD2. The CDR3 consists of 15 residues. CDR1 SGHTA and CDR2 FQGTGA come from the germline V gene. Germline trimming cut 5 bases from V and 6 bases from J; bases unmatched to any gene: 5. CDR3 nucleotide sequence: TGTGCCAGCAGCCCTAGCGGGGGGGCCGGCAATGAGCAGTTCTTC. It is translated as CASSPSGGAGNEQFF.

This clone was recorded a few times. This chain links TRBV2 with TRBJ1-6, with D unresolved. Germline V lookup: CDR1 SNHLY, CDR2 FYNNEI. The CDR3 has 12 amino acids. Here the CDR3 DNA reads TGTGCTGCGAACTCCTATAATTCACCCCTCCACTTT. It codes for CAANSYNSPLHF.

In its sample, this clone was seen a few times. The chain combines TRBV2 with TRBJ2-2; TRBD1 might be the D (6 bases). The CDR3 covers 15 residues. CDR1 SNHLY and CDR2 FYNNEI come from the germline V gene. With 7 bases removed from V and 4 bases from J, the gap between germline ends came to 16 bases. The CDR3 nucleotides read TGTGCCAGCAACCTAGACAGGTTGTCCACCGGGGAGCTGTTTTTT. It is translated as CASNLDRLSTGELFF.

This clone has just a few counts. The CDR3 DNA sequence: TGTGCCAGCAGTGGACAGGGAGTAGGTGAAAAACTGTTTTTT. Its translation: CASSGQGVGEKLFF. This chain uses TRBV6-1 with TRBJ1-4; 7 positions match TRBD1. Looked up from germline, CDR1 is MNHNS and CDR2 is SASEGT. J lost 7 bases, V lost 4 bases, and 6 bases had no gene match. This CDR3 is built from 14 residues.

This rearrangement joins TRBV11-2 to TRBJ2-7; possible D gene TRBD1, 5 bases. From germline, CDR1 is SGHAT and CDR2 FQNNGV. Trimming cost V 3 bases and J 2 bases, with 8 bases left between them. This CDR3 is built from 13 residues. The CDR3 loop reads CASSFQGTYEQYF. CDR3 nucleotide sequence: TGTGCCAGCAGCTTTCAGGGAACCTACGAGCAGTACTTC.

This clone was counted once. The rearrangement uses TRBV4-1 and TRBJ2-7; TRBD1 is a possible D gene (6 bases). Trimming took 0 bases from V and 1 from J, leaving 16 bases between them. The CDR3 is made up of 17 amino acids. Germline-derived CDR1 and CDR2 are MGHRA and YSYEKL. CDR3 in DNA: TGCGCCAGCAGCCAAGATAAGTGGGCAGGGGTTTCCTACGAGCAGTACTTC. Translated, it gives CASSQDKWAGVSYEQYF.

DNA of the CDR3: TGTGCCAGCAGCTTAGCGAAGGGTCGGGAGACCCAGTACTTC. It encodes CASSLAKGRETQYF. The chain joins TRBV7-9 to TRBJ2-5; no firm D call. Trimming pared 0 bases from V and 5 bases from J, leaving 10 bases between. Looked up from germline, CDR1 is SEHNR and CDR2 is FQNEAQ (reference sequence). This CDR3 region has 14 residues.

This chain links TRBV28 with TRBJ2-4, with D unresolved. CDR3 size: 11 residues. The germline V and J ends were trimmed by 5 bases and 6 bases, with 5 bases remaining between them. The V gene's germline CDR1 is MDHEN and CDR2 SYDVKM. CDR3 region: CASSDRNIQYF. CDR3 in DNA: TGTGCCAGCAGTGATAGAAACATTCAGTACTTC.

The gene calls are TRBV6-6 and TRBJ1-5; D gene ambiguous. V dropped 5 bases and J dropped 1 base, with 9 bases sitting between them. The CDR3 spans 14 residues. Germline values: CDR1 MNHNY, CDR2 SVGAGI (reference sequence). The CDR3 loop is CASSPVGSNQPQHF. For the CDR3, the DNA is TGTGCCAGCAGTCCCGTGGGGAGCAATCAGCCCCAGCATTTT.